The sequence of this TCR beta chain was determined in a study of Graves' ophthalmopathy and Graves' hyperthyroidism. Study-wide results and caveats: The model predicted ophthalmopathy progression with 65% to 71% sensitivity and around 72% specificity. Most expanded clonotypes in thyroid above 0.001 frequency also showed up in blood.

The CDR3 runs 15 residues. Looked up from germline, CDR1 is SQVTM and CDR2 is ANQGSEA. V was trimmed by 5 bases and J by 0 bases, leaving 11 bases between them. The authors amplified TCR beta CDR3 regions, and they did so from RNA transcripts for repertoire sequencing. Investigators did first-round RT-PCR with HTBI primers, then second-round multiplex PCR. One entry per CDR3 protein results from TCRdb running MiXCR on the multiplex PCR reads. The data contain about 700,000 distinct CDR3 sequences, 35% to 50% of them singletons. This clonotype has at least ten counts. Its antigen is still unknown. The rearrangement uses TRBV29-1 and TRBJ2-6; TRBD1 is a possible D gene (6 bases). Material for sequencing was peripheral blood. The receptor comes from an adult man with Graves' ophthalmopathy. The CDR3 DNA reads TGCAGCGTTTTACAGGGCCGCTCTGGGGCCAACGTCCTGACTTTC. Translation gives CSVLQGRSGANVLTF.